The 5 T cell receptor beta chains presented below share a single source sample, sequenced in a study of identical twins. Using its own MiXCR run on the 5' RACE reads, TCRdb lists one record per CDR3 protein. The repertoire has fewer than 900,000 distinct CDR3 sequences, around 20% of them found once; the top ten carry 4.3%. This sample was also put to use in a study of T cells expressing NK-cell markers.

What was sequenced was PBMCs. The source of these receptors is a woman aged 18-29 years in good health.

In its sample, this clonotype was seen many times. The chain joins TRBV3-1 to TRBJ2-1; D is possibly TRBD2 (5 bases). This CDR3 has 14 amino acids. Germline-derived CDR1 and CDR2 are LGHDT and YNNKEL (reference sequence). Trimming left V 4 bases short and J 15 bases short, with 22 bases between. CDR3 sequence (DNA): TGTGCCAGCAGCCCCACCCTGGACTCTCCCAGTGGGTTCTTC. Protein sequence: CASSPTLDSPSGFF.

This clonotype has more than one count but fewer than ten. The CDR3 DNA follows: TGCGCCAGCAGCTTGGGTAGCGGCCCAAACATTCAGTACTTC. It is translated as CASSLGSGPNIQYF. The J gene is TRBJ2-4, the V gene TRBV5-1; weak D call: TRBD2 (6 bases). The germline gives CDR1 SGHRS, CDR2 YFSETQ. V was clipped by 0 bases and J by 6 bases, with 10 bases between them. The CDR3 runs 14 residues.

The chain combines TRBV27 with TRBJ2-3, with D perhaps matching TRBD1 or TRBD2 (5 bases each). The V gene lost 6 bases and the J gene lost 1 base, with 20 bases spanning the gap. Per germline, CDR1 MNHEY and CDR2 SMNVEV (reference sequence). CDR3 length: 17 amino acids. The CDR3 is CASSRTFTRRGTDTQYF. In DNA form, the CDR3 reads TGTGCCAGCAGCCGGACTTTTACCCGCAGGGGCACAGATACGCAGTATTTT.

This clonotype has just a few counts. CDR3 amino acids: CASSPSPMNSGNTIYF. CDR3 nucleotides: TGTGCCAGCTCACCAAGCCCTATGAACTCTGGAAACACCATATATTTT. The chain carries TRBV18 and TRBJ1-3; D ambiguous. Germline V gene lookup returns CDR1 KGHSH and CDR2 LQKENI. V lost 2 bases and J lost 0, with 11 bases in between. CDR3 length equals 16 residues.

CDR3 in amino acids: CSVGLAGGRYTDTQYF. CDR3 nucleotide sequence: TGCAGCGTTGGACTAGCGGGAGGTCGCTATACAGATACGCAGTATTTT. The chain is built from TRBV29-1 and TRBJ2-3, with 13 bases lining up with TRBD2. The V gene end was trimmed by 4 bases and the J gene end by 3 bases; junction bases not matched to a gene: 7. The CDR3 covers 16 residues. CDR1 and CDR2 (germline): SQVTM, ANQGSEA.